Presented here are 14 T cell receptor beta chains from one specimen sequenced in a study of spatial heterogeneity in lung cancer (dated by TCRdb to about 2019). Library creation used 5' RACE. Data came from a NextSeq 500. Using fastp trimming at Q25 and MiXCR clonotype assembly, TCRdb reanalyzed the public sequencing data and kept in-frame beta chains. Each entry merges the rows of one CDR3 protein and shows their most common DNA and genes. The sample yields some 22,000 distinct CDR3 sequences; 5.8% were counted once. The ten largest clones add up to approximately 30% of the sample. The sample's time point, from its label and the paper: sample taken at primary tumor resection. Specimen: PBMCs, collected at surgery. The receptors were sampled from a male donor with early-stage non-small cell lung cancer.

The rearrangement links TRBV12-3 or TRBV12-4 to TRBJ2-5; D is uncertain. Trimming stripped 3 bases from V and 3 bases from J, with 11 bases between. The CDR3 sequence is 14 residues long. The DNA of the CDR3 is TGTGCCAGCAGTTTTGCATCGACAAAAGAGACCCAGTACTTC. This gives the protein CASSFASTKETQYF.

This clonotype has ten or more counts. This chain joins TRBV29-1 and TRBJ2-5, with unresolved D. From germline, CDR1 is SQVTM and CDR2 ANQGSEA. The ends were cut back, 3 bases at V and 0 bases at J, with 11 bases in the middle. This CDR3 spans 14 amino acids. The CDR3 here is CSVDRNNNQETQYF. CDR3 nucleotides: TGCAGCGTTGACCGGAACAACAACCAAGAGACCCAGTACTTC.

The table lists this clonotype with many counts. The rearrangement links TRBV28 to TRBJ1-5; no firm D call. Per the germline V gene, CDR1 is MDHEN and CDR2 is SYDVKM. The CDR3 totals 13 residues. V lost 3 bases and J 7 bases, leaving 10 bases between the germline ends. The CDR3 region is CASSLKGKQPQHF. The CDR3 DNA reads TGTGCCAGCAGTTTGAAAGGGAAGCAGCCCCAGCATTTT.

This clonotype was recorded at least ten times. The chain carries TRBV9 and TRBJ2-3; the D is unclear. The CDR3 spans 13 residues. Germline assignment: CDR1 SGDLS and CDR2 YYNGEE. Trimming removed 0 bases from V and 0 bases from J, with 2 bases in between. The CDR3 region is CASSVVSTDTQYF. CDR3 DNA: TGTGCCAGCAGCGTAGTTAGCACAGATACGCAGTATTTT.

The chain couples TRBV24-1 to TRBJ1-4; 7 bases line up with TRBD1. Germline CDR1 reads KGHDR; CDR2 reads SFDVKD. The CDR3 length is 15 residues. The V segment lost 7 bases and the J segment 8 bases; nucleotides outside the gene matches: 12. The CDR3 sequence is CATRGGQPSGEKLFF. The CDR3 DNA follows: TGTGCCACCAGAGGGGGACAGCCCTCCGGGGAAAAACTGTTTTTT.

This clonotype was detected ten times or more. V gene TRBV19 combines with J gene TRBJ2-1, with D unclear. Germline V CDR1 and CDR2: LNHDA, SQIVND (reference sequence). V was pared by 3 bases and J by 4 bases, with 4 bases between. The CDR3 covers 12 residues. The CDR3 region is CASSMTYNEQFF. The CDR3 DNA follows: TGTGCCAGTAGTATGACTTACAATGAGCAGTTCTTC.

The rearrangement links TRBV7-6 to TRBJ2-3; D is perhaps TRBD1 (5 bases). The germline V gene encodes CDR1 SGHVS and CDR2 FNYEAQ. The CDR3 spans 14 residues. The V gene lost 4 bases and the J gene lost 0 bases, with 8 bases spanning the gap. CDR3 DNA sequence: TGTGCCAGCAGCTCGTCAGGGAGCACAGATACGCAGTATTTT. Translated: CASSSSGSTDTQYF.

This clonotype has ten or more counts. J is TRBJ2-1 and V is TRBV9; 9 positions agree with TRBD2. The CDR3 is 15 residues long. The V and J ends lost 4 bases and 2 bases, in that order; junction bases with no gene match: 4. Germline assignment: CDR1 SGDLS and CDR2 YYNGEE. CDR3 sequence: CASSIAGVPYNEQFF. CDR3 bases: TGTGCCAGCAGCATAGCGGGAGTCCCCTACAATGAGCAGTTCTTC.

In its sample, this clonotype was seen a few times. V and J are TRBV19 and TRBJ2-3; 8 bases agree with TRBD2. With V trimmed by 10 bases and J by 5 bases, 5 bases remained unmatched. Germline assignment: CDR1 LNHDA and CDR2 SQIVND (reference sequence). The CDR3 spans 12 residues. As DNA, the CDR3 is TGTGCCACGGGGGGGGCTGGAGATACGCAGTATTTT. This encodes CATGGAGDTQYF.

The table lists this clonotype with many counts. The chain recombines TRBV28 with TRBJ2-1; 7 nucleotides line up with TRBD2. The CDR3 is made up of 13 amino acids. Germline-derived CDR1 and CDR2 are MDHEN and SYDVKM. J lost 6 bases, V lost 3 bases, and 2 bases had no gene match. The CDR3 sequence: CASSFGGGNEQFF. Here the CDR3 DNA reads TGTGCCAGCAGTTTTGGGGGGGGCAATGAGCAGTTCTTC.

The sample holds many counts of this clonotype. The J gene is TRBJ2-7, the V gene TRBV7-2, with 10 bases matching TRBD2. This CDR3 comprises 13 residues. V dropped 4 bases and J dropped 3; count of bases not matched to a gene: 0. The germline V gene has CDR1 SGHTA and CDR2 FQGNSA. The CDR3 loop reads CASSSSGGYEQYF. CDR3 DNA sequence: TGTGCCAGCAGCTCTAGCGGGGGCTACGAGCAGTACTTC.

Ten or more counts support this clonotype. The rearrangement joins TRBV9 to TRBJ2-7; D not certain. V was trimmed by 3 bases and J by 5 bases, leaving 9 bases between them. The CDR3 runs to 12 residues. CDR1 and CDR2 (germline): SGDLS, YYNGEE. CDR3 nucleotide sequence: TGTGCCAGCAGCGGCCCCCTTAACGAGCAGTACTTC. Its protein product is CASSGPLNEQYF. Supplemented by reference TRBV9 and TRBJ2-7, the full variable domain reads DSGVTQTPKHLITATGQRVTLRCSPRSGDLSVYWYQQSLDQGLQFLIQYYNGEERAKGNILERFSAQQFPDLHSELNLSSLELGDSALYFCASSGPLNEQYFGPGTRLTVT.

This clonotype appeared many times. V gene TRBV4-3 combines with J gene TRBJ2-7; 11 bases are a match to TRBD2. This CDR3 has 14 residues. The V and J ends lost 5 bases and 2 bases, in that order; junction bases with no gene match: 2. Germline V lookup: CDR1 LGHNA, CDR2 YSLEER. The CDR3 spells CASSSTSGAYEQYF. In DNA form, the CDR3 reads TGCGCCAGCAGCTCGACTAGCGGGGCCTACGAGCAGTACTTC.

This clonotype was picked up many times. This chain links TRBV20-1 with TRBJ1-6, with D perhaps TRBD1 (5 bases). Germline V lookup: CDR1 DFQATT, CDR2 SNEGSKA (reference sequence). The CDR3 has 12 residues. With 1 base removed from V and 10 bases from J, the gap between germline ends came to 8 bases. Written as DNA, the CDR3 is TGCAGTGCTAGAGGGGGGGAATCACCCCTCCACTTT. This gives the protein CSARGGESPLHF.